This TCR beta chain was obtained from a study of neoadjuvant anti-PD-1 for oral cavity cancer (dated by TCRdb to 2020 to 2022). Study-level background: Patients mostly received three to four biweekly doses of nivolumab at 3 mg/kg before curative-intent surgical resection. An approximately 32% response rate was observed in the parent correlative cohort, in which over nine patients were included. A fourth nivolumab dose was given around day 43 to patients without progression, and definitive surgical resection was performed in those patients on days 50-56. Under RECIST 1.1, patients with complete response, partial response or stable disease were classed as responders, and patients with progression were classed as non-responders. The research as a whole found: A higher pretreatment blood Treg/Th17 ratio correlated with both higher pretreatment blood TCRbeta clonality and lower post-treatment tumor TCRbeta clonality. After neoadjuvant nivolumab, non-responders showed significantly higher T cell clonality (Gini index) in PBMCs than responders did. The TCR analyses had only a few patients in each response group, and the authors called for validation in larger cohorts.

This clone was seen a handful of times. No antigen is known for it. Base qualities are not provided; no much larger clone lies one nucleotide away. Read against the paper, the sample's time point label means: after neoadjuvant nivolumab, at surgical resection. None of the patients had received prior systemic or radiation treatment, and all were newly diagnosed with stage II-IVA oral cavity squamous cell carcinoma. The cohort consisted of patients with HPV-negative, locally advanced oral cavity squamous cell carcinoma. Peripheral blood mononuclear cells were analyzed directly and were not maintained or expanded in culture. Samples came from a longitudinal correlative study of a single-arm phase II trial of neoadjuvant nivolumab in oral cavity squamous cell carcinoma. Subject-matched pre- and post-treatment PBMCs and tumors from three responders and three non-responders were subjected to genomic DNA-based TCRbeta sequencing. Peripheral blood mononuclear cells were collected before nivolumab treatment and again after treatment, at the time of surgery. Genomic DNA was isolated from PBMCs using the Maxwell RSC DNA from Cells kit.

The cysteine opens and the phenylalanine closes a CDR3 of 18 amino acids. The retained sequence is limited to the CDR3, 54 bases, with the frame set at the first base. Taken from the germline V gene, the CDR1 and CDR2 loops are SGHTA and FQGTGA. V has 0 bases trimmed and J has 0 bases trimmed; junction bases matching no gene number 8. PBMC libraries used mostly around 500 ng of input genomic DNA for deep sequencing, with six replicates per sample. The immunoSEQ hsTCRbeta kit was used to prepare TCRbeta libraries, following the manufacturer's instructions. The completed libraries were mixed into a single pool at 3 nM, then sequenced with an Illumina NovaSeq 6000 S4 flow cell. The study's own analysis went as follows. The immunoSEQ Analyzer handled quality control and preprocessing of the raw data. The analysis was restricted to productive rearrangements, with each unique CDR3 amino acid sequence defining a clonotype. Repertoire clonality was estimated as the Gini-Simpson index, computed with the R package tcR. Student's t test was used to compare Gini indices, while Pearson correlation assessed associations with tumor size change. Held by TCRdb, this immuneACCESS table contains in-frame sequences only and omits some clones. Under half of the omission traces to an unresolved V gene where checked; the cause of the rest is unknown. V and J calls plus clone size are reproduced from that table; the DNA served to infer D and trimming. The sample profile shows tens of thousands of clones; approximately 80% of them were found once. The top ten constitute around 4.4% of the sample.

The receptor comes from a person aged 35-80 years with oral cavity squamous cell carcinoma. The sequences come from PBMCs, collected after nivolumab (anti-PD-1) treatment. The V gene is TRBV7-3 and the J gene is TRBJ2-3; TRBD2 lines up with 8 middle nucleotides. The CDR3 region: CASSLTSGGSGSTDTQYF. The nucleotides read TGTGCCAGCAGCTTAACGAGCGGGGGATCGGGGAGCACAGATACGCAGTATTTT.